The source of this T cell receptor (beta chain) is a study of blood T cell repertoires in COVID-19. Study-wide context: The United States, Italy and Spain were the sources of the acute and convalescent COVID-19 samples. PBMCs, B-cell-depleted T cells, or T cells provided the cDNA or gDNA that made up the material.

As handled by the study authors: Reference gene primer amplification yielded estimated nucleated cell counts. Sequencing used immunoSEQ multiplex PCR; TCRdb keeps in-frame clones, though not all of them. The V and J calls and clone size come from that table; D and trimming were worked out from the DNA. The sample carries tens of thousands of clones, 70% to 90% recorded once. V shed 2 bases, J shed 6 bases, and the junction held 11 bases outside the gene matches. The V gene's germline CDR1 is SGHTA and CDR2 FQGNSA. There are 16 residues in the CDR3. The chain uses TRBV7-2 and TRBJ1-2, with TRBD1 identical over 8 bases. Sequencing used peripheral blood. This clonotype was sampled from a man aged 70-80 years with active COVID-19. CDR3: CASSLSLTGGLNGYTF. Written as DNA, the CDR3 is TGTGCCAGCAGCTTAAGTCTAACAGGGGGATTGAATGGCTACACCTTC.